The clone carrying this T cell receptor (beta chain) was seen ten or more times. These data belong to a study of early T cells in non-severe SARS-CoV-2 infection. The CDR3 has 13 amino acids. Germline V gives CDR1 SEHNR, CDR2 FQNEAQ (reference sequence). V lost 1 base and J lost 11, with 12 bases in between. TCRdb analysed the 5' RACE reads with MiXCR anew, one entry per CDR3 protein. The sample lists tens of thousands of distinct CDR3 sequences, 6.5% to 8.5% occurring once. This sequence was found in an adult who was a healthcare worker with PCR-confirmed SARS-CoV-2 infection or an uninfected control (not recorded which). Specimen: whole blood. The chain has TRBV7-9 and TRBJ1-5; weak D call: TRBD1 (5 bases). The DNA of the CDR3 is TGTGCCAGCAGCTTAGGGATTCAAGGGGCCCAGCATTTT. It translates to CASSLGIQGAQHF.